This entry lists 26 T cell receptor beta chains sequenced from one sample in a study of blood T cell repertoires in COVID-19. This table comes from immunoSEQ multiplex PCR, and its TCRdb copy is limited to in-frame clones, with some not included. Among about 210,000 clones listed, almost 85% were seen once. Sequenced input: peripheral blood. The receptors shown here come from a woman between 65 and 79 years old with COVID-19, enrolled during active disease.

This clone appeared a few times. V usage is TRBV3-1 (or the pseudogene TRBV3-2) and J usage is TRBJ1-5; possible D gene TRBD1, 6 bases. The CDR3 is made up of 17 amino acids. V lost 2 bases and J 2 bases, leaving 16 bases between the germline ends. CDR1 is LGHDT, CDR2 YNNKEL, per germline (reference sequence). CDR3 nucleotide sequence: TGTGCCAGCAGCCAAAGGAGTCTCGCAGGGGGCAATCAGCCCCAGCATTTT. It translates to CASSQRSLAGGNQPQHF.

This clone has just one count. The chain has TRBV6-5 and TRBJ2-7; a possible D gene is TRBD2 (5 bases). Germline V gene sequence: CDR1 MNHEY, CDR2 SVGAGI. V was pared by 6 bases and J by 4 bases, with 16 bases between. The CDR3 runs to 14 residues. The CDR3 here is CASRSGILSYEQYF. CDR3 DNA sequence: TGTGCCAGCAGGTCCGGGATACTCTCTTACGAGCAGTACTTC.

The chain combines TRBV7-2 with TRBJ2-1, with 14 bases aligning to TRBD2. J lost 8 bases, V lost 3 bases, and 3 bases had no gene match. Germline CDR1 is SGHTA and CDR2 is FQGNSA. This CDR3 is 15 amino acids long. For the CDR3, the DNA is TGTGCCAGCAGCTTGAGGGGACTAGCGGGAGATGAGCAGTTCTTC. Protein: CASSLRGLAGDEQFF.

This rearrangement joins TRBV3-1 (or the pseudogene TRBV3-2) to TRBJ1-3, with D perhaps TRBD1 (5 bases). The germline CDR1 and CDR2 sequences are LGHDT and YNNKEL (reference sequence). V was trimmed by 4 bases and J by 1 base, leaving 8 bases between them. The CDR3 runs to 14 residues. CDR3 loop: CASSPRTSGNTIYF. For the CDR3, the DNA is TGTGCCAGCAGCCCACGGACATCTGGAAACACCATATATTTT.

The V call is TRBV7-2, the J call TRBJ1-2, with 9 positions matching TRBD1. The ends lost 4 bases at V and 3 bases at J; junction bases unmatched: 6. The CDR3 covers 15 residues. Germline CDR1 SGHTA, CDR2 FQGNSA. CDR3 sequence (DNA): TGTGCCAGCAGCTCGGACAGGGGATTGGACTATGGCTACACCTTC. Protein product: CASSSDRGLDYGYTF. Full variable domain (missing parts from reference TRBV7-2 and TRBJ1-2): GAGVSQSPSNKVTEKGKDVELRCDPISGHTALYWYRQSLGQGLEFLIYFQGNSAPDKSGLPSDRFSAERTGGSVSTLTIQRTQQEDSAVYLCASSSDRGLDYGYTFGSGTRLTVV.

V gene TRBV20-1 combines with J gene TRBJ1-6; D perhaps matches TRBD1 (5 bases). The germline CDR1 and CDR2 sequences are DFQATT and SNEGSKA (reference sequence). With 1 base removed from V and 10 bases from J, the gap between germline ends came to 5 bases. This CDR3 has 11 residues. The CDR3, as DNA: TGCAGTGCTAGAGCAGGGTCACCCCTCCACTTT. It yields the protein CSARAGSPLHF.

The chain employs TRBV18 and TRBJ1-2; D is unresolved. V dropped 2 bases and J dropped 0 bases, with 7 bases sitting between them. The CDR3 totals 14 residues. Germline CDR1 KGHSH, CDR2 LQKENI. The CDR3 sequence is CASSPGQTNYGYTF. Written as DNA, the CDR3 is TGTGCCAGCTCACCAGGTCAGACTAACTATGGCTACACCTTC. Drawing the rest from reference TRBV18 and TRBJ1-2, the complete variable domain is NAGVMQNPRHLVRRRGQEARLRCSPMKGHSHVYWYRQLPEEGLKFMVYLQKENIIDESGMPKERFSAEFPKEGPSILRIQQVVRGDSAAYFCASSPGQTNYGYTFGSGTRLTVV.

V is TRBV12-2 and J is TRBJ1-1. TRBV12-2 is shown as a pseudogene. The CDR3 runs to 21 residues. The CDR3 bases are TGTGCAAGTCGCTTAGAGAACGGGGAAATTCAGGAAGGTTGCCCGGCCACTGAAGCTTTCTTT. It encodes CASRLENGEIQEGCPATEAFF.

For the CDR3, the DNA is TGTGCCTGGCGGCCGAAATACAGGGGATCCTTTACTGAAGCTTTCTTT. Protein product: CAWRPKYRGSFTEAFF. The chain combines TRBV30 with TRBJ1-1; 7 bases match TRBD1. The junction had 17 bases not matched to a gene; V was cut back by 5 bases and J by 5 bases. Germline-derived CDR1 and CDR2 are GTSNPN and SVGIG (reference sequence). The CDR3 has 16 residues.

CDR3 nucleotide sequence: TGCAGCGTCATCATACAGGGGGCCCAGCCCCAGCATTTT. Its translation: CSVIIQGAQPQHF. This chain uses TRBV29-1 with TRBJ1-5, with TRBD1 matching over 9 bases. V lost 6 bases, J lost 7 bases, and 7 bases stayed unmatched. This CDR3 has 13 residues. Germline V gives CDR1 SQVTM, CDR2 ANQGSEA. Together with reference TRBV29-1 and TRBJ1-5, the CDR3 gives the full variable domain: SAVISQKPSRDICQRGTSLTIQCQVDSQVTMMFWYRQQPGQSLTLIATANQGSEATYESGFVIDKFPISRPNLTFSTLTVSNMSPEDSSIYLCSVIIQGAQPQHFGDGTRLSIL.

The CDR3 region is CASSPQGDNEQFF. In DNA, the CDR3 is TGTGCCAGCAGTCCCCAGGGGGATAATGAGCAGTTCTTC. The V gene is TRBV12-3 or TRBV12-4, the J gene TRBJ2-1, with TRBD1 matching over 7 bases. V dropped 5 bases and J dropped 7; count of bases not matched to a gene: 5. The CDR3 length is 13 residues.

V is TRBV7-8 and J is TRBJ1-2, with D uncertain. The CDR3 length is 12 residues. Germline CDR1 reads SGHVS; CDR2 reads FQNEAQ. V lost 4 bases, J lost 4 bases, and 7 bases lay in between. CDR3 in amino acids: CASSWSGYGYTF. The CDR3 bases are TGTGCCAGCAGCTGGTCAGGCTATGGCTACACCTTC.

The CDR3 sequence is CASVLRDGGQGDGYTF. Written as DNA, the CDR3 is TGCGCCAGCGTACTCCGCGATGGGGGACAGGGTGATGGCTACACCTTC. The chain combines TRBV23-1 with TRBJ1-2; 9 nucleotides match TRBD1. TRBV23-1 is given ORF status, its function remaining uncertain. Trimming removed 8 bases from V and 6 bases from J; junction bases left unmatched: 16. This CDR3 comprises 16 residues.

V gene TRBV19 combines with J gene TRBJ1-2, with TRBD1 matching 8 bases. J gave up 3 bases and V 5 bases, and 8 bases lay outside the gene matches. Germline V lookup: CDR1 LNHDA, CDR2 SQIVND (reference sequence). The CDR3 covers 15 residues. CDR3 sequence: CASSDGSGGDYGYTF. CDR3 nucleotide sequence: TGTGCCAGTAGTGACGGCTCAGGGGGCGACTATGGCTACACCTTC.

The rearrangement uses TRBV5-6 and TRBJ1-5; D not resolved. Trimming removed 0 bases from V and 3 bases from J, with 7 bases in between. Germline V gene sequence: CDR1 SGHDT, CDR2 YYEEEE. The CDR3 has 14 amino acids. CDR3: CASSLESSNQPQHF. DNA for the CDR3: TGTGCCAGCAGCTTGGAGAGTTCCAATCAGCCCCAGCATTTT.

This clone came up a few times. The chain joins TRBV5-5 to TRBJ2-1, with a weak D call TRBD2 (6 bases). Trimming left V 0 bases short and J 4 bases short, with 14 bases between. The CDR3 consists of 16 residues. The germline V gene has CDR1 SGHKS and CDR2 YYEKEE (reference sequence). As DNA, the CDR3 is TGTGCCAGCAGCTTGGTTGGGGACTGGAGATACAATGAGCAGTTCTTC. Protein: CASSLVGDWRYNEQFF.

The CDR3 DNA reads TGTGCCACCAGCCTCGAGACAGGGTCCCACGAGCAGTACTTC. Translated, it gives CATSLETGSHEQYF. The J gene is TRBJ2-7, the V gene TRBV25-1; 7 bases align to TRBD1. The CDR3 contains 14 residues. V lost 10 bases to trimming and J lost 5 bases; unmatched junction nucleotides: 14. Germline CDR1 MGHDK, CDR2 SYGVNS.

The rearrangement links TRBV4-1 to TRBJ2-3; TRBD2 aligns across 10 bases. The length of the CDR3 is 16 residues. CDR1 is MGHRA, CDR2 YSYEKL, per germline. Trimming removed 1 base from V and 1 base from J; junction bases left unmatched: 2. The CDR3, as DNA: TGCGCCAGCAGCCAAGTTACTAGCGGGGGCACAGATACGCAGTATTTT. Translated, it gives CASSQVTSGGTDTQYF.

The chain employs TRBV6-5 and TRBJ2-1; 12 bases map to TRBD2. CDR1 and CDR2 (germline): MNHEY, SVGAGI. The CDR3 is made up of 15 amino acids. The junction had 5 bases not matched to a gene; V was cut back by 6 bases and J by 5 bases. This CDR3 reads CASSKTSGGHNEQFF. CDR3 bases: TGTGCCAGCAGCAAGACTAGCGGGGGCCACAATGAGCAGTTCTTC.

This chain uses TRBV24-1 with TRBJ2-1, with D possibly TRBD2 on 6 matching bases. This CDR3 contains 16 residues. Trimming pared 3 bases from V and 5 bases from J, leaving 16 bases between. Germline CDR1 reads KGHDR; CDR2 reads SFDVKD. The CDR3 sequence: CATSDSLATGDNEQFF. CDR3 nucleotides: TGTGCCACCAGTGATAGCCTAGCGACGGGGGACAATGAGCAGTTCTTC.

The chain uses TRBV15 and TRBJ2-2; the match to TRBD2 covers 7 bases. V was clipped by 6 bases and J by 9 bases; unmatched bases: 7. CDR1 and CDR2 from the germline V gene are LNHNV and YYDKDF (reference sequence). The CDR3 spans 13 residues. The CDR3 DNA reads as TGTGCCACCAGGATCCTAGCGGACCGGGAGCTGTTTTTT. This translates into CATRILADRELFF.

This clone was observed a few times. The genes are TRBV5-1 and TRBJ1-1; maybe TRBD1 (6 bases). Germline CDR1 SGHRS, CDR2 YFSETQ. The CDR3 is made up of 14 amino acids. The V and J ends lost 3 bases and 8 bases respectively, with 17 bases between them. The CDR3 coding sequence is TGCGCCAGCAGCTCTACAGGGACGCGCCCCGAAGCTTTCTTT. Translation: CASSSTGTRPEAFF.

J is TRBJ1-1 and V is TRBV5-1, with D possibly TRBD1 on 6 matching bases. CDR3 size: 13 residues. The ends were cut back, 7 bases at V and 0 bases at J, with 10 bases in the middle. Per the germline V gene, CDR1 is SGHRS and CDR2 is YFSETQ. CDR3 region: CASGEGVNTEAFF. CDR3 DNA sequence: TGCGCCAGCGGGGAGGGGGTGAACACTGAAGCTTTCTTT.

The rearrangement uses TRBV6-2 or TRBV6-3 and TRBJ1-1; maybe TRBD1 (6 bases). The V end lost 5 bases, the J end lost 1 base, and 11 bases lay between the germline ends. CDR1 is MNHEY and CDR2 is SVGEGT in the germline V gene. The CDR3 covers 14 residues. This chain's CDR3 is CASSPGHANTEAFF. The CDR3 DNA reads TGTGCCAGCAGTCCGGGACATGCGAACACTGAAGCTTTCTTT.

The chain carries TRBV7-2 and TRBJ1-2, with D tentatively TRBD1 (6 bases). The CDR3 extends over 16 amino acids. Germline V lookup: CDR1 SGHTA, CDR2 FQGNSA. The germline V and J ends were trimmed by 2 bases and 8 bases, with 21 bases remaining between them. The CDR3 DNA follows: TGTGCCAGCAGCTTAATTCGGGCGACAGGCGCGAACGGCTACACCTTC. Protein product: CASSLIRATGANGYTF.

In this sample, this clone turned up a few times. The chain is built from TRBV7-9 and TRBJ1-6; a possible D gene is TRBD1 (5 bases). V was trimmed by 4 bases and J by 0 bases, leaving 16 bases between them. The CDR3 totals 18 residues. Germline V gives CDR1 SEHNR, CDR2 FQNEAQ (reference sequence). This chain's CDR3 is CASSSGTLGGSYNSPLHF. Written as DNA, the CDR3 is TGTGCCAGCAGCTCCGGGACCCTGGGAGGCTCCTATAATTCACCCCTCCACTTT.